This T cell receptor beta chain was recovered during a study of CD8 T cells in Susac syndrome. Roughly 0.45 to 1 ug RNA was reverse transcribed with random hexamers. immunoSEQ multiplex PCR amplified TCR beta CDR3 across 54 Vbeta, 13 Jbeta. TCRdb fed the immunoSEQ multiplex PCR reads into MiXCR, producing one record per CDR3 protein. The profile shows over 95,000 distinct CDR3 sequences, about 90% of them singletons. High-throughput TCR beta sequencing covered peripheral CD8+ and CD4+ T cells. Negative isolation yielded CD8+ and CD4+ T cells; FACS enriched TEMRA cells. The sequence was obtained from a human donor in good health. The specimen was CD4+ T cells from PBMCs.

CDR3 residues: CASSYGLAGGTDTQYF. The DNA for the CDR3 is TGTGCCAGCAGTTATGGACTAGCGGGAGGCACAGATACGCAGTATTTT. The V and J genes are TRBV27 and TRBJ2-3; 13 positions agree with TRBD2. Germline V gives CDR1 MNHEY, CDR2 SMNVEV (reference sequence). J lost 1 base, V lost 4 bases, and 2 bases had no gene match. CDR3 length: 16 amino acids.